Each of the 7 T cell receptor beta chains below was sequenced from the same sample in a study of beta chain features in type 1 diabetes. Sequencing targeted expressed TCRB transcripts, as all isolated RNA had been reverse transcribed. Assay used: immunoSEQ multiplex PCR; TCRdb lists only in-frame clones, some missing. The data show 200,000 to 250,000 clones, over 65% seen once. The specimen sequenced was naive CD4+ T cells from blood. The receptors were gathered from a young man in good health.

This clone was detected once. V usage is TRBV13 and J usage is TRBJ1-2; D not certain. CDR3 length: 14 amino acids. V lost 5 bases and J 0 bases, leaving 10 bases between the germline ends. CDR1 is PRHDT and CDR2 is FYEKMQ in the germline V gene (reference sequence). CDR3 sequence (DNA): TGTGCCAGCAGCCCAACGACGGCTAACTATGGCTACACCTTC. Protein product: CASSPTTANYGYTF.

Comment on this clone: This same CDR3 is encoded by further DNA sequences in the sample. This chain uses TRBV30 with TRBJ1-1, with no clear D. The CDR3 extends over 11 amino acids. In germline, CDR1 is GTSNPN, CDR2 SVGIG (reference sequence). V was clipped by 2 bases and J by 4 bases, with 5 bases between them. CDR3 in amino acids: CAWSSVTEAFF. The CDR3 coding sequence is TGTGCCTGGAGTTCGGTCACTGAAGCTTTCTTT.

This clone turned up a few times. V is TRBV29-1 and J is TRBJ1-2; D ambiguous. V lost 1 base, J lost 4 bases, and 13 bases lay in between. There are 14 residues in the CDR3. Germline-derived CDR1 and CDR2 are SQVTM and ANQGSEA. CDR3 DNA sequence: TGCAGCGTTGAAGTAGGAGGGATGAGCTATGGCTACACCTTC. It encodes CSVEVGGMSYGYTF.

The chain uses TRBV13 and TRBJ2-4; tentatively, D is TRBD1 or TRBD2 (5 bases each). V was shortened by 3 bases and J by 6 bases, with 12 bases between the two germline ends. Germline CDR1 is PRHDT and CDR2 is FYEKMQ (reference sequence). The CDR3 is made up of 14 amino acids. The CDR3 coding sequence is TGTGCCAGCAGCTTCCGGGACCAAATAAACATTCAGTACTTC. Amino acids: CASSFRDQINIQYF.

This chain links TRBV29-1 with TRBJ2-7; 9 positions agree with TRBD1. The CDR3 has 12 amino acids. Germline V gene sequence: CDR1 SQVTM, CDR2 ANQGSEA. V dropped 4 bases and J dropped 5; count of bases not matched to a gene: 3. This CDR3 reads CSVGTGGDEQYF. In DNA form, the CDR3 reads TGCAGCGTTGGTACAGGGGGCGACGAGCAGTACTTC.

V is TRBV6-1 and J is TRBJ2-1; weak D call: TRBD2 (7 bases). Germline CDR1 reads MNHNS; CDR2 reads SASEGT. The CDR3 consists of 18 residues. V lost 2 bases and J 0 bases, leaving 17 bases between the germline ends. The CDR3 loop reads CASSEMMKRGHSYNEQFF. CDR3 coding DNA: TGTGCCAGCAGTGAAATGATGAAGCGGGGACACTCCTACAATGAGCAGTTCTTC.

This clone was seen more than once but under ten times. V and J are TRBV4-1 and TRBJ2-5; D perhaps matches TRBD2 (6 bases). The CDR3 contains 15 residues. V shed 3 bases and J shed 3 bases, with 14 bases lying between them. Per the germline V gene, CDR1 is MGHRA and CDR2 is YSYEKL. This chain's CDR3 is CASSHIGRTEETQYF. DNA for the CDR3: TGCGCCAGCAGCCACATTGGGAGGACCGAAGAGACCCAGTACTTC.